This T cell receptor (beta chain) was profiled in a study of cytomegalovirus exposure and HLA in healthy donors (dated by TCRdb to about 2017). Looking at the study overall: According to an earlier analysis of 587 of the donors, about 179 million T cells yielded 117 million unique TCR beta sequences and 276 Gb of sequence data. Four to six DR-DQ haplotypes were handled as single units for association and clustering, since linkage in the cohort was strong. The study aimed to test whether cataloging public T cell receptors could reveal signatures of past pathogen exposure. Typing coverage differed by locus: A, B, C, DRB1 and DQB1 were typed in roughly 620-630 donors, DQA1 in about 550, DPA1 in 600 to 610, and DPB1 in just under 480. An early release covering just under 650 HLA-typed donors comprised approximately 290 gigabases of sequencing data and around 80 million unique TCR sequences. Class I and class II HLA loci were covered by the typing at four-digit resolution. Rather than drawing on any new phenotypic data, the later analysis identified candidate immune exposures from TCR beta sequences and the way those sequences occurred across donors. High-throughput TCR immunosequencing, statistical association of individual TCRs with disease status, and machine learning were combined to predict cytomegalovirus infection status. Donor age, sex, ethnicity and CMV serostatus were compiled together with the repertoire data. All discovery cohort repertoires had been generated on a single sequencing platform. To decide whether each TCR beta V gene segment behaved as functional or pseudogenic, an earlier analysis of fewer than 750 of the donors relied on high-throughput TCR beta sequencing. A later analysis re-examined previously published TCR beta repertoires from 500 to 700 donors and added high-resolution HLA genotyping to investigate patterns of TCR occurrence. The study profiled the T cell repertoires of about 640 subjects by immunosequencing and related them to cytomegalovirus serostatus. The genetic ancestry cluster associated with self-reported Caucasian donors included about 84% of the approximately 410 genotyped donors. Genome-wide SNP genotypes for about 60% of the roughly 670 donors were used in a later genetic analysis, which treated that subset as a discovery cohort. Across around 400 genotyped donors of the cohort, an average of about 240,000 unique TCR beta nucleotide sequences per donor were sequenced, and around 20% of those sequences were non-productive. A separate validation cohort of roughly 120 different subjects was used in addition to the roughly 700-subject first cohort.

General findings and caveats noted by the study authors: In a later analysis, HLA-associated TCR beta chains were found to be more clonally expanded and to have lower generation probabilities than equally common non-associated chains. In a later analysis, several top co-occurrence clusters were reported to appear linked to parvovirus B19, influenza, CMV and Epstein-Barr virus. According to the authors, the approach could potentially be generalized to other disease states and immunological phenotypes. CMV serostatus was the only immune exposure information available for the cohort. A later analysis associated around 16,000 TCR beta sequences with specific HLA alleles at a false discovery rate of 0.05. Assigning TCR associations to individual alleles was difficult when HLA alleles, especially DR and DQ, strongly co-occurred. Across donors, most TCR sequences were observed very rarely, whereas some public TCRs were present in many individuals. In a later analysis, the rate of TCR association differed among HLA loci, with DRB1 alleles having the most associated TCRs and HLA-C alleles having the fewest. In a later genetic analysis, fewer N-insertions in productive TCRs were reported among donors in an Asian-associated ancestry cluster than the roughly 700-donor mean. Because HLA typing was missing for some donors at each locus, association tests included only the typed subset. In a later genetic analysis, a missense DCLRE1C variant was associated with V-gene and J-gene trimming of TCR beta chains, and the association was replicated in an independent cohort. Most CMV-associated TCR beta chains appeared to be HLA-restricted in a later analysis, and the HLA associations seemed to be driven largely by CMV exposure. In the study, approximately 160 TCR beta chains were listed as associated with cytomegalovirus. Correlated functional status among segregating V segments might reflect linkage disequilibrium, but an unknown experimental factor could not be ruled out. Some IMGT-functional V segments, including TRBV6-2 and TRBV6-3, could not be distinguished by the 87-base-pair reads and were therefore excluded. Sequencing depth was assumed to be roughly uniform across donors in the presence/absence analyses, though that assumption may not hold. An earlier analysis of some 590 of the donors showed that most TCR beta V segments appeared in productive rearrangements either about 87% or about 30% of the time, which broadly matched IMGT annotations. The sequencing pipeline was judged likely to have produced a cluster of highly shared sequence variants as a technical artifact. Fewer than 20 rarely observed V segments, including chromosome 9 orphons, were excluded from the earlier analysis of approximately 500 of the donors because counts were too low. The classifier was reported to diagnose cytomegalovirus status with high specificity and sensitivity in both the original cohort and the validation cohort. The cohort was sequenced for TCR beta chains only, and without alpha or paired-chain data the features that could be detected were limited. A few of the identified cytomegalovirus-associated TCR beta chains were confirmed in vitro to be specific for cytomegalovirus antigens. A further reported finding was that TCR beta sequences accurately predicted the HLA-A and HLA-B alleles for most subjects in the first cohort.

In total, approximately 690 healthy bone marrow donors made up the cohort. All cohort members were sampled while nominally healthy, although unrecorded immune exposures were likely present. The donor was CMV seropositive and belonged to the group of more than 250 seropositive cohort members. Each donor provided a peripheral blood sample, and peripheral blood mononuclear cells were used for TCR beta sequencing. Genomic DNA was extracted from the blood cell samples with the Qiagen DNeasy Blood Extraction Kit. Regarding this clone: Its specific antigen is unknown. The record has no base qualities; no much larger clone is one base away.

The method was the immunoSEQ multiplex PCR assay. The multiplex PCR relied on a mix of 60 forward primers for TCR Vbeta segments and 13 reverse primers for TCR Jbeta segments. A multiplex PCR assay on genomic DNA amplified the CDR3 region of rearranged TCR beta genes. Amplified TCR beta libraries were sequenced as 87-base-pair reads on the Illumina HiSeq System. The published analysis was carried out like this. In a later analysis, 77 million or so unique TCR beta chains were counted across the 500 to 850 repertoires, and roughly 10 million of these chains were shared by at least two donors. To remove PCR and sequencing errors, raw reads were error-corrected and collapsed into unique sequences using a nearest-neighbor algorithm that merged closely related sequences. V, D and J gene segments were assigned by aligning CDR3 sequences to IMGT reference sequences. For a sequence to be retained, a match of at least six nucleotides was required to both a V gene segment and a J gene segment. A rearrangement counted as productive if the CDR3 had no stop codons and remained in frame with V and J, and every other rearrangement counted as non-productive. CDR3 was defined according to IMGT convention as the region running from the second conserved V-encoded cysteine to the conserved J-encoded phenylalanine. In an earlier analysis of more than 550 of the donors, sequences lacking an unambiguous match to a single V gene segment were excluded. In an earlier analysis of 587 of the donors, V segments were called functional above 56.7% productive rearrangements and were called segregating when the between-donor standard deviation exceeded 5%. To diagnose cytomegalovirus status from the catalog of TCR beta chain sequences, a statistical classification framework was built. In a later analysis, TCR nucleotide sequences were compared against IMGT/GENE-DB human TR gene sequences so that V and J genes could be assigned. A later analysis assigned CDR3 sequences and most-parsimonious VDJ recombination scenarios with the TCRdist pipeline. In a later analysis, each TCR beta chain was defined by its CDR3 amino acid sequence together with its V-gene family, and reads lacking a unique V-gene family were excluded. As a way to deal with suspected cross-contamination and a sequencing artifact, a later analysis dropped hundreds of nucleotide sequences that were highly shared and had low generation probability. In a later analysis, a clonal expansion index for each public chain was calculated from normalized within-repertoire ranks of inferred template counts. A later analysis computed generation probabilities with a VDJ recombination model fitted to out-of-frame rearrangements, and checked the results against IGoR. Hypergeometric tests were used in a later analysis to score TCR-TCR, TCR-HLA and TCR-CMV co-occurrence, with a repertoire-size bias correction applied to the TCR pairs. False discovery rates were estimated in a later analysis by permuting HLA or CMV assignments 20 times. In a later analysis, co-occurring TCRs were grouped using DBSCAN, with TCRdist sequence similarity added in when clustering inside HLA-allele-positive subsets. Repertoires with fewer than 30,000 or more than 120,000 public chains were left out of co-occurrence clustering, as were about 5 repertoires with anomalous nucleotide sharing. Drawn from immuneACCESS, this table holds only the in-frame rearrangements with V and J called that TCRdb kept. Clones are partly lost; checked studies trace under half to an unresolved V gene and leave the rest unexplained. The DNA gave D and trimming, while V, J and clone size come from that table. The sample profile shows about 200,000 clones; about 86% of them were found once. The ten largest clones represent approximately 1.8% of the sample.

The CDR3 contains 14 residues, cysteine and phenylalanine counted. The read is trimmed to its CDR3 DNA, 42 bases read in frame from base 1. Trimming takes 4 bases off V and 9 bases off J; junction bases not matched to a gene: 8. The germline V gene specifies SGHTA as CDR1 and FQGNSA as CDR2. This clonotype was obtained from a middle-aged man in good health and CMV-seropositive. What was sequenced was PBMCs. Recombination connected TRBV7-2 to TRBJ2-1; 8 of the junction bases match TRBD2. The CDR3 region: CASSSFPGGGEQFF. The DNA sequence is as follows: TGTGCCAGCAGCTCCTTCCCGGGAGGGGGTGAGCAGTTCTTC.